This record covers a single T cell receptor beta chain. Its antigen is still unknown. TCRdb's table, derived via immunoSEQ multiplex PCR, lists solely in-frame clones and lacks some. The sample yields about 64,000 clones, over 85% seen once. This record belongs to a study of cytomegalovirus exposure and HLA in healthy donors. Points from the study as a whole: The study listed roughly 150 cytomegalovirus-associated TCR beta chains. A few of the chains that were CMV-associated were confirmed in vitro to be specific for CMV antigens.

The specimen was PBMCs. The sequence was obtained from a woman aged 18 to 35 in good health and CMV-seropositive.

CDR3 sequence (DNA): TGTGCCAGCAGTCCTACTAGCGGGGTAGACAATGAGCAGTTCTTC. It codes for CASSPTSGVDNEQFF. The chain couples TRBV6-4 to TRBJ2-1; TRBD2 matches 10 bases. This CDR3 is built from 15 residues. The V gene's germline CDR1 is MRHNA and CDR2 SNTAGT. With V trimmed by 5 bases and J by 5 bases, 6 bases remained unmatched.